Sequencing of this T cell receptor beta chain was carried out in a study of T cells in women clearing cervical HPV infection. Looking at the study overall: Case blood was drawn when the lesion was first found; control blood after infection became undetectable. HLA type could not be excluded as a confounder.

Comment on this clone: Antigen: not known. The read finishes 3 residues shy of the CDR3 end, and the germline J gene is used to complete it.

This CDR3 spans 15 amino acids. From germline, CDR1 is SEHNR and CDR2 FQNEAQ (reference sequence). The ends lost 5 bases at V and 7 bases at J; junction bases unmatched: 11. Each participant carried one incident cervical HPV16 infection only. General study points: TRBV6-7 abundance was lower in cases than controls (0.11% versus 0.16%).

The assay was immunoSEQ multiplex PCR, and TCRdb's table has in-frame clones only and misses some. This sample's table reports tens of thousands of clones. Material for sequencing was blood buffy coat. V gene TRBV7-9 combines with J gene TRBJ2-1, with TRBD2 identical over 7 bases. This receptor was obtained from a woman aged 18-70 years with a cervical HPV16 infection that either progressed to CIN3+ or cleared (not recorded which). The CDR3 DNA, read in part, is TGTGCCAGCAGCAGAGGGGAGGGAGATTTGAATGAG. It yields the protein CASSRGEGDLNE. The full CDR3 reads CASSRGEGDLNEQFF.